A single sample is the source of the 10 T cell receptor beta chains below, sequenced in a study of T cell clonality in common variable immunodeficiency. Assay: immunoSEQ multiplex PCR; the TCRdb copy retains only in-frame clones and omits some. The specimen has some 60,000 clones, none found just once. Input material: peripheral blood mononuclear cells. The origin of the receptors is a person aged 18 to 70 in good health.

This clone was counted only a few times. The CDR3: CATTGDGSEAFF. The CDR3 DNA, read in part, is TGTGCCACAACAGGGGATGGATCTGAA. The chain couples TRBV7-9 to TRBJ1-1; 7 bases line up with TRBD1. The CDR3 end lies 3 residues beyond the end of the read and is filled in from the germline J gene. V trimming: 10 bases; J trimming: 6 bases; junction bases outside the gene matches: 8. Germline-derived CDR1 and CDR2 are SEHNR and FQNEAQ (reference sequence). The CDR3 totals 12 residues.

CDR3 amino acids: CASSIEGTGRQPQHF. CDR3 DNA (partial): TGTGCCAGTAGTATAGAAGGGACAGGGCGTCAGCCC. The chain recombines TRBV19 with TRBJ1-5; 9 bases map to TRBD1. Read data end 3 residues before the CDR3 end; the end is taken from the germline J gene. From germline, CDR1 is LNHDA and CDR2 SQIVND (reference sequence). After removal of 0 bases from V and 6 bases from J, the junction contained 3 bases not matched to a gene. CDR3 size: 15 residues.

This clone was counted at least ten times. The read is 3 residues too short to cover the CDR3 end, so that end is filled in from the germline J gene. The J gene is TRBJ2-2, the V gene TRBV19, with D perhaps matching TRBD2 (5 bases). Germline V lookup: CDR1 LNHDA, CDR2 SQIVND (reference sequence). CDR3 length equals 14 residues. V was cut by 5 bases and J by 0 bases, with 7 bases left in between. CDR3 protein: CASSSGANTGELFF. Incomplete CDR3 DNA: TGTGCCAGTAGTTCCGGGGCGAACACCGGGGAG.

This clone was seen many times. The read falls 3 residues short of the CDR3 end, and the missing part is taken from the germline J gene. The chain recombines TRBV29-1 with TRBJ2-1; 13 bases match TRBD2. The length of the CDR3 is 14 residues. Germline V gene sequence: CDR1 SQVTM, CDR2 ANQGSEA. J gave up 8 bases and V 3 bases, and 4 bases lay outside the gene matches. The CDR3 here is CSVDTSGRVHEQFF. Partial CDR3 DNA: TGCAGCGTTGACACTAGCGGGAGGGTGCATGAG.

This clone showed up many times. The read stops 3 residues short of the end of the CDR3; the missing end is completed from the germline J gene. This chain connects TRBV4-2 to TRBJ2-3; 8 positions agree with TRBD2. Germline loops: CDR1 LGHNA, CDR2 YNFKEQ. CDR3 length equals 16 residues. After removal of 4 bases from V and 5 bases from J, the junction contained 11 bases not matched to a gene. CDR3 DNA (partial): TGTGCCAGCAGCCCGATAGCGGGGTCCCTCGGAGATACG. Its translation is CASSPIAGSLGDT. The whole CDR3 region reads CASSPIAGSLGDTQYF.

This clone was seen many times. The DNA ends 3 residues before the CDR3 does, and the rest of the CDR3 is filled in from the germline J gene. This chain joins TRBV19 and TRBJ2-2; D unresolved. Germline V gene data show CDR1 as LNHDA and CDR2 as SQIVND (reference sequence). This CDR3 region has 13 residues. The V end was cut by 5 bases, the J end by 1 base, with 5 bases between. The part of the CDR3 DNA that was read is TGTGCCAGTAGTCCGTTGAACACCGGGGAG. Amino acid sequence: CASSPLNTGE. The entire CDR3 sequence reads CASSPLNTGELFF.

Ten or more counts support this clone. The read ends 3 residues early relative to the CDR3; the germline J gene fills the gap. This chain connects TRBV7-6 to TRBJ1-4, with 7 bases lining up with TRBD1. V lost 5 bases, J lost 0 bases, and 3 bases stayed unmatched. The CDR3 is made up of 15 amino acids. CDR1 is SGHVS, CDR2 FNYEAQ, per germline. The DNA read from the CDR3 is TGTGCCAGCAGCCGAGGGACAGCAACTAATGAAAAA. Translated: CASSRGTATNEK. The CDR3 as a whole reads CASSRGTATNEKLFF.

This clone was counted ten times or more. With the read ending 3 residues before the CDR3 end, the germline J gene is used to fill in that end. J is TRBJ2-7 and V is TRBV14; 9 nucleotides line up with TRBD1. V was clipped by 2 bases and J by 5 bases; unmatched bases: 7. The CDR3 contains 15 residues. In germline, CDR1 is SGHDN, CDR2 FVKESK. Partial CDR3 DNA: TGTGCCAGCAGCCAACCGGGACAGGGTTACCACGAG. Translation gives CASSQPGQGYHE. The whole CDR3 region reads CASSQPGQGYHEQYF. Based on the CDR3 plus reference TRBV14 and TRBJ2-7, the full variable domain is EAGVTQFPSHSVIEKGQTVTLRCDPISGHDNLYWYRRVMGKEIKFLLHFVKESKQDESGMPNNRFLAERTGGTYSTLKVQPAELEDSGVYFCASSQPGQGYHEQYFGPGTRLTVT.

This clone was picked up many times. The CDR3 end lies 3 residues beyond the end of the read and is filled in from the germline J gene. This chain connects TRBV20-1 to TRBJ1-2; perhaps TRBD1 as D (6 bases). Germline lookup yields CDR1 DFQATT and CDR2 SNEGSKA (reference sequence). Trimming took off 3 bases at V and 4 bases at J, with 6 bases between the two ends. This CDR3 has 11 residues. Here the CDR3 reads CSARTGYGYTF. Partial CDR3 DNA: TGCAGTGCTAGGACAGGCTATGGC.

This clone was detected ten times or more. The DNA ends 3 residues before the CDR3 does, and the rest of the CDR3 is filled in from the germline J gene. This sequence joins TRBV19 and TRBJ2-7; TRBD2 matches 10 bases. CDR1 is LNHDA, CDR2 SQIVND, per germline (reference sequence). The CDR3 is 15 amino acids. V dropped 1 base and J dropped 6; count of bases not matched to a gene: 6. The sequenced part of the CDR3 DNA is TGTGCCAGTAGTATAGTACCTAGCGGGAGTGGCGAG. It yields the protein CASSIVPSGSGE. The whole CDR3 region reads CASSIVPSGSGEQYF.